The 5 T cell receptor beta chains listed next were all sequenced from one sample in a study of shared clonotypes between healthy human individuals (TCRdb year 2020). The library relied on the immunoSEQ multiplex PCR assay. The table comes from immuneACCESS by way of TCRdb, which keeps in-frame sequences with V and J called. Part of the clones is missing from these tables; in studies checked, under half for an unresolved V gene and the rest for unknown reasons. For this sample the table gives approximately 500,000 clones, of which 79% were detected only once. The ten most abundant clones make up approximately 13% of the sample. What was sequenced was PBMCs. Source of these receptors: a woman aged 40-49 years in good health. Some clones in this sample may be carry-over from other donors' samples.

CDR3 DNA: TGCGCCAGCAGCCCTCGGGGAAAACTAGCGGGAGCGTTTACGCAGTATTTT. Its translation is CASSPRGKLAGAFTQYF. J is TRBJ2-3 and V is TRBV4-1; 11 nucleotides match TRBD2. The CDR3 is made up of 17 amino acids. The J segment lost 8 bases and the V segment lost 4 bases, leaving 14 bases of the junction unmatched. Germline CDR1 MGHRA, CDR2 YSYEKL.

The rearrangement uses TRBV27 and TRBJ1-5; D remains unclear. Germline CDR1 is MNHEY and CDR2 is SMNVEV (reference sequence). The length of the CDR3 is 13 residues. Between the trimmed V and J ends, which lost 6 bases and 0 bases, there was a span of 6 bases. In DNA, the CDR3 is TGTGCCAGCAGCACATATAGCAATCAGCCCCAGCATTTT. Protein: CASSTYSNQPQHF.

The gene calls are TRBV5-4 and TRBJ2-7; D is unresolved. The V and J ends lost 2 bases and 1 base respectively, with 7 bases between them. Germline assignment: CDR1 SGHNT and CDR2 YYREEE (reference sequence). The CDR3 sequence is 13 residues long. The CDR3 reads CASSFTGSYEQYF. In DNA form, the CDR3 reads TGTGCCAGCAGCTTTACCGGGTCCTACGAGCAGTACTTC.

The chain employs TRBV6-1 and TRBJ2-5, with 7 bases identical to TRBD2. After removal of 2 bases from V and 7 bases from J, the junction contained 4 bases not matched to a gene. This CDR3 has 13 residues. Germline V gene data show CDR1 as MNHNS and CDR2 as SASEGT. CDR3 nucleotide sequence: TGTGCCAGCAGTGAATCGGGGGGTGGGACCCAGTACTTC. As protein: CASSESGGGTQYF.

The V and J genes are TRBV19 and TRBJ2-1, with TRBD2 identical over 8 bases. Germline trimming cut 3 bases from V and 6 bases from J; bases unmatched to any gene: 4. CDR1 and CDR2 from the germline V gene are LNHDA and SQIVND (reference sequence). This CDR3 contains 14 residues. The CDR3 DNA follows: TGTGCCAGTAGTATGGCGGGAGGCCTCAATGAGCAGTTCTTC. This encodes CASSMAGGLNEQFF.